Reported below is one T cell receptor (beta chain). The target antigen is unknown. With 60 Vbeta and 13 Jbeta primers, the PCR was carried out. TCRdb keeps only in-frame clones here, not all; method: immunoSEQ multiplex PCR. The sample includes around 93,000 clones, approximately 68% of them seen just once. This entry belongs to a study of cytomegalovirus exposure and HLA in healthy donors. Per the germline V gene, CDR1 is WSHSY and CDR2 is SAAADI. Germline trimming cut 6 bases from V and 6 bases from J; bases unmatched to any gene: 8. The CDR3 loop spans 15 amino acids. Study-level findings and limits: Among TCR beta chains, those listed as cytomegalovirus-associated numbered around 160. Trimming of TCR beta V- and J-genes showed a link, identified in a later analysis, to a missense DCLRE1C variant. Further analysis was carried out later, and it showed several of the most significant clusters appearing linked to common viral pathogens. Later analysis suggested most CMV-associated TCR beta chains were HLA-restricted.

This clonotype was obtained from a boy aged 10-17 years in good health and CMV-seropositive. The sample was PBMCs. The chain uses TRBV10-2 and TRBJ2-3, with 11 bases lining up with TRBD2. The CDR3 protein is CASRATSGRLDTQYF. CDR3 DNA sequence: TGCGCCAGCAGGGCAACTAGCGGGAGATTGGATACGCAGTATTTT.